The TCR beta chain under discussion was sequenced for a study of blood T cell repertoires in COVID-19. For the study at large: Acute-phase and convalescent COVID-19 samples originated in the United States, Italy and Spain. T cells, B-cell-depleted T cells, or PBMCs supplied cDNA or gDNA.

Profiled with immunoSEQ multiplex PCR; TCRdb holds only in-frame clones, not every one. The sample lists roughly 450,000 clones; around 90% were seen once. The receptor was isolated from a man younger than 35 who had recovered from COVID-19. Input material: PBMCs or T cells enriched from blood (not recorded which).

For the CDR3, the DNA is TGCGCCAGCAGCTCCAACCTGGACAAGAACACTGAAGCTTTCTTT. Amino acids: CASSSNLDKNTEAFF. This sequence joins TRBV5-1 and TRBJ1-1; D perhaps matches TRBD1 (5 bases). CDR1 is SGHRS, CDR2 YFSETQ, per germline. V was clipped by 3 bases and J by 1 base, with 13 bases between them. The CDR3 spans 15 residues.